What follows describes a single T cell receptor (beta chain). Its recognized antigen is unknown. Base quality data are lacking; no much larger clone is found one base away. The sample comes from a study of CD8+ T cells in alopecia areata (dated by TCRdb to 2016 to 2018). Looking at the study overall: The treated patients took part in an open-label pilot trial in which moderate-to-severe alopecia areata was treated with oral tofacitinib at 5 to 10 mg twice daily. Biopsies were taken from tofacitinib-treated patients at baseline and at 4 and 24 weeks of treatment, and a later scalp biopsy was taken in several of the tofacitinib-treated patients. TCRbeta CDR3 regions were amplified by immunoSEQ multiplex PCR using 35 Vbeta forward and 13 Jbeta reverse primers. The SALT score, which quantifies the percentage of affected scalp surface area, was used to measure disease severity in treated patients. In humans, TCRbeta sequencing was performed on scalp tissue and on sorted CD4+ and CD8+ peripheral blood T cells from healthy controls and from patients with patchy or totalis/universalis alopecia areata. Scalp clonality was compared across normal scalp (n=4), patchy alopecia areata scalp (n=8), and alopecia totalis/universalis scalp (n=8). The RNA source kit depended on sample type: the PAXgene miRNA kit for fixed scalp, the miRNeasy kit for PBMCs, and the RNeasy kit for mouse skin. In both human patients and the C3H/HeJ mouse model, the study applied high-throughput TCRbeta sequencing to look at T cell clonal expansion in alopecia areata. Tofacitinib was administered for 6 to 18 months, and 6 months of follow-up off drug were then conducted to assess delayed response and recurrence.

Interpreted using the paper, the treatment or condition label stands for: oral pan-JAK inhibitor, 5-10 mg twice daily. Peripheral blood and lesional scalp punch biopsies were obtained from patients with alopecia areata. After PBMCs were isolated by density centrifugation and stained for CD3, CD4 and CD8, a FACSAria was used to sort CD4+ and CD8+ T cells. Taken from cysteine to phenylalanine, the CDR3 has 15 residues. Only the CDR3 DNA is retained, 45 bases long and in frame from the first base. V loses 7 bases of germline sequence and J loses 0 bases, and the interval between the two ends is 13 bases. CDR1 and CDR2 were assigned from the germline V gene as SNHLY and FYNNEI. Receptor amplification or capture employed the immunoSEQ multiplex PCR assay. To provide template for TCR sequencing, every sample had RNA extracted and reverse transcribed into cDNA. First-strand cDNA was synthesized using SuperScript III with a 2:1 mix of oligo-dT and random hexamers. A synthetic immune receptor repertoire was used to assess amplification bias, and residual bias was removed computationally. As for how the authors treated the data: Raw reads were preprocessed to remove errors, and CDR3 was defined by IMGT conventions from the conserved cysteine to phenylalanine. Clonality was computed as 1 minus the Shannon entropy, with the entropy normalized by log2 of the number of productive unique TCRs. Whether scalp clones were CD4 or CD8 was inferred by matching scalp TCRbeta sequences against CD4 and CD8 repertoires sorted from blood. The immuneACCESS repertoire file appears here via TCRdb, limited to in-frame rearrangements. These files lack a portion of the clones; in checked studies, under half of the deficit traces to unresolved V genes, and the cause of the others is not known. That table gives V, J and clone size, and the DNA gave D and trimming. Here the sample has 180,000 or so clones; 58% occur a single time. 16% of the sample belongs to the ten largest clones.

Broad study findings and their caveats: Because the treated cohort was small and had only one nonresponder, larger studies are needed to examine links between baseline CD8+ expansion and response. Resident alphabeta T cells in normal human skin are also sequenced, complicating scalp TCR repertoire analysis, unlike mouse skin dominated by gammadelta T cells. Tofacitinib significantly lowered scalp clonality and the number of expanded CD8+ clones among the top 100 scalp clones. Compared with normal scalp, lesional scalp, particularly in alopecia totalis/universalis, had higher clonality and more expanded CD8+ clones, which suggests antigenic drive. TCR sequences shared between patients were less clear than in mice, possibly partly because of HLA diversity in the patient population. During tofacitinib treatment, many expanded lesional clones remained in scalp and blood, and this persistence may partly explain relapse after treatment is stopped.

The source material was CD4+ T cells sorted from blood, sampled at approximately week 56, from a patient treated with tofacitinib. This sequence originates from a human donor with alopecia areata. Recombination joined TRBV2 with TRBJ2-4, with the D gene too uncertain to name. This receptor has the CDR3 CASTELGLAKNIQYF. DNA sequence: TGTGCCAGCACCGAATTAGGGTTAGCCAAAAACATTCAGTACTTC.